This is a list of T cell receptor beta chains from one sample in a study of blood T cells in healthy people across ages. From the 5' RACE reads, TCRdb called clonotypes with MiXCR, one entry per CDR3 protein. Among around 800,000 distinct CDR3 sequences listed, under 45% were seen once. The sample taken for sequencing was blood. The receptors stem from a man aged 55 to 70 in good health. Both conserved end residues are part of each CDR3. A D gene is named only where the DNA matches it firmly. Size tells how often a clone was seen (once, few, many) or the class of an expanded clone, and some rows leave it out.

j_call cdr3_length v_call clone_size d_call cdr3_aa cdr3_nt
TRBJ2-5 15 TRBV27 once . CASMGGGLAIDEQYF TGTGCCAGCATGGGAGGGGGCCTGGCAATCGATGAGCAGTACTTC
TRBJ1-6 15 TRBV4-3 few TRBD1 CASSLDRDWNSPLHF TGCGCCAGCAGCCTCGACAGGGATTGGAATTCACCCCTCCACTTT
TRBJ2-5 12 TRBV10-3 . . CATAAAQETQYF TGTGCCACCGCAGCTGCCCAAGAGACCCAGTACTTC
TRBJ2-7 13 TRBV20-1 few . CSASPSVSYEQYF TGCAGTGCTAGCCCCAGTGTTTCCTACGAGCAGTACTTC
TRBJ2-5 15 TRBV20-1 . . CSARVQGRRRETQYF TGCAGTGCTAGAGTGCAGGGGCGACGTCGAGAGACCCAGTACTTC
TRBJ2-1 16 TRBV13 . TRBD2 CASTRGGRADYNEQFF TGTGCCAGCACCCGGGGGGGAAGGGCCGACTACAATGAGCAGTTCTTC
TRBJ2-1 19 TRBV15 . TRBD1 CATSRDQGRQGFFPNEQFF TGTGCCACCAGCAGAGACCAGGGAAGACAGGGTTTTTTTCCAAATGAGCAGTTCTTC
TRBJ1-6 15 TRBV10-3 . . CAISESFQANSPLHF TGTGCCATCAGTGAGTCGTTTCAGGCTAATTCACCCCTCCACTTT
TRBJ1-1 13 TRBV20-1 . . CSARRSLNTEAFF TGCAGTGCTAGGCGAAGCCTGAACACTGAAGCTTTCTTT
TRBJ2-7 13 TRBV7-2 few . CASSRLGVYEQYF TGTGCCAGCAGTCGATTGGGTGTCTACGAGCAGTACTTC
TRBJ2-7 12 TRBV29-1 many . CSVPPASYEQYF TGCAGCGTCCCCCCGGCTTCCTACGAGCAGTACTTC
TRBJ2-7 14 TRBV27 few TRBD1 CASSRTGSEYEQYF TGTGCCAGCAGTCGGACAGGATCTGAGTACGAGCAGTACTTC
TRBJ2-6 15 TRBV4-1 . . CASSQDAAGANVLTF TGCGCCAGCAGCCAAGATGCCGCTGGGGCCAACGTCCTGACTTTC
TRBJ2-3 15 TRBV20-1 few . CSALPWGVSTDTQYF TGCAGTGCCCTCCCCTGGGGGGTTAGCACAGATACGCAGTATTTT
TRBJ2-4 17 TRBV4-1 once TRBD2 CASSQVPSGGYGGIQYF TGCGCCAGCAGCCAAGTTCCTAGCGGGGGGTATGGGGGCATTCAGTACTTC
TRBJ2-1 13 TRBV27 many . CASTGTAYNEQFF TGTGCCAGCACTGGGACGGCTTACAATGAGCAGTTCTTC
TRBJ2-3 16 TRBV7-9 . TRBD2 CASSPAGGLLTDTQYF TGTGCCAGCAGCCCGGCGGGGGGGCTTCTGACAGATACGCAGTATTTT
TRBJ2-6 17 TRBV11-1 . . CASSTGPFREGANVLTF TGTGCCAGCAGCACCGGCCCCTTTAGGGAGGGGGCCAACGTCCTGACTTTC
TRBJ2-5 16 TRBV7-2 . . CASSPRRIVLQKTQYF TGTGCCAGCAGCCCACGCCGTATAGTACTACAAAAGACCCAGTACTTC
TRBJ2-5 15 TRBV12-3/TRBV12-4 . . CASSPPDSPTNEQYF TGTGCCAGCAGTCCTCCGGACAGCCCAACCAATGAGCAGTACTTC
TRBJ1-1 14 TRBV2 . . CASRATGTNTEAFF TGTGCCAGCAGGGCCACAGGGACGAACACTGAAGCTTTCTTT
TRBJ2-4 17 TRBV7-7 few . CASSLVGWGLAKNIQYF TGTGCCAGCAGCCTAGTTGGGTGGGGGCTAGCCAAAAACATTCAGTACTTC
TRBJ2-5 17 TRBV7-9 . TRBD2 CASSSDLAGPGPETQYF TGTGCCAGCAGCTCGGACTTAGCGGGTCCCGGACCAGAGACCCAGTACTTC
TRBJ2-7 15 TRBV20-1 few TRBD1 CSASRDRGLGYEQYF TGCAGTGCTTCCCGGGACAGGGGGCTCGGGTACGAGCAGTACTTC
TRBJ2-6 14 TRBV4-3 many . CASSQDLRANVLTF TGCGCCAGCAGCCAAGATCTAAGGGCCAACGTCCTGACTTTC
TRBJ2-5 15 TRBV21-1 . . CASSLWGRDLGEQYF TGTGCCAGCAGCCTCTGGGGGCGGGACCTCGGTGAGCAGTACTTC
TRBJ1-1 12 TRBV7-2 . . CASSDIYTEAFF TGTGCCAGCAGCGATATATACACTGAAGCTTTCTTT
TRBJ1-2 15 TRBV5-4 . . CASSFDRSFGYGYTF TGTGCCAGCAGCTTCGACAGGTCTTTCGGCTATGGCTACACCTTC
TRBJ1-4 15 TRBV11-2 . . CASSLGWGLQEKLFF TGTGCCAGCAGCTTAGGGTGGGGTCTACAGGAAAAACTGTTTTTT
TRBJ1-5 11 TRBV28 once . CASSGVEPQHF TGTGCCAGCAGCGGGGTTGAGCCCCAGCATTTT
TRBJ2-5 12 TRBV2 many . CASSGLRETQYF TGTGCCAGCAGTGGCCTCAGGGAGACCCAGTACTTC
TRBJ1-2 13 TRBV5-6 . . CASSLKALEGYTF TGTGCCAGCAGCTTGAAAGCTCTAGAGGGCTACACCTTC
TRBJ2-7 15 TRBV29-1 . . CGASGGRGAPYEQYF TGCGGCGCTTCCGGGGGCAGGGGCGCCCCGTACGAGCAGTACTTC
TRBJ2-7 16 TRBV6-1 few . CASSEGFRASSYEQYF TGTGCCAGCAGTGAGGGTTTCAGGGCTTCCTCCTACGAGCAGTACTTC
TRBJ1-2 15 TRBV7-2 . . CASSLIASSNYGYTF TGTGCCAGCAGCTTAATTGCCAGCTCTAACTATGGCTACACCTTC
TRBJ2-5 16 TRBV5-1 few TRBD2 CASSSGTSGAGETQYF TGCGCCAGCAGCTCTGGGACTAGCGGGGCTGGAGAGACCCAGTACTTC
TRBJ1-4 16 TRBV4-1 . . CASSQGTQGPNEKLFF TGCGCCAGCAGCCAAGGGACCCAGGGCCCGAATGAAAAACTGTTTTTT
TRBJ1-5 15 TRBV5-1 once TRBD1 CASSQGGSYDQPQHF TGCGCCAGCAGCCAGGGGGGCAGTTACGATCAGCCCCAGCATTTT
TRBJ1-2 15 TRBV5-1 . . CASSPLDSSASGYTF TGCGCCAGCAGCCCACTTGACAGTTCAGCCAGCGGCTACACCTTC
TRBJ2-5 14 TRBV6-2/TRBV6-3 few . CASSYSLAQETQYF TGTGCCAGCAGTTACTCCCTAGCTCAAGAGACCCAGTACTTC